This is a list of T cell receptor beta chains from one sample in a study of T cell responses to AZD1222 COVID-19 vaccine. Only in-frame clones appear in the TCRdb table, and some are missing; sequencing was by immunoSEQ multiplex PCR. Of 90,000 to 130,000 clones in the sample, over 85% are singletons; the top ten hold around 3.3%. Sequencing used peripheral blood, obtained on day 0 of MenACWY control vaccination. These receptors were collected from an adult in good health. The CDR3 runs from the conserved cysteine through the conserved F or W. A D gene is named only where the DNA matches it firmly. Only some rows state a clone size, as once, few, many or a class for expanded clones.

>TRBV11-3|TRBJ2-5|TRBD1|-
CASSYGQGRSETQYF
TGTGCCAGCAGTTACGGACAGGGGAGGTCAGAGACCCAGTACTTC
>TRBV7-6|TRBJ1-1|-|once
CASSPDQGDF
TGTGCCAGCAGCCCCGATCAGGGTGACTTT
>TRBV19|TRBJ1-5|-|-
CASSMDLNQPQHF
TGTGCCAGTAGTATGGACCTTAATCAGCCCCAGCATTTT
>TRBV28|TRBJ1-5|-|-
CASISLPSEQPQHF
TGTGCCAGCATCTCCCTCCCGTCGGAACAGCCCCAGCATTTT
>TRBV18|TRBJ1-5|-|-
CASSPGQSLNQPQHF
TGTGCCAGCTCGCCGGGACAATCACTGAATCAGCCCCAGCATTTT
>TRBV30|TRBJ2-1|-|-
CAWSVRGLYNEQFF
TGTGCCTGGAGTGTAAGGGGCCTCTACAATGAGCAGTTCTTC
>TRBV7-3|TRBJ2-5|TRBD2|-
CASSPNSGGYETQYF
TGTGCCAGCAGCCCCAATAGCGGGGGGTATGAGACCCAGTACTTC
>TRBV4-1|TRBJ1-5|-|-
CASSQEFASNQPQHF
TGCGCCAGCAGCCAAGAGTTCGCTAGCAATCAGCCCCAGCATTTT
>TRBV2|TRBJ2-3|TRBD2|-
CASSGTSGVTDTQYF
TGTGCCAGCAGTGGCACTAGCGGGGTCACAGATACGCAGTATTTT
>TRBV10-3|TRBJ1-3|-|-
CAMESSGNTIYF
TGTGCCATGGAGAGCTCTGGAAACACCATATATTTT
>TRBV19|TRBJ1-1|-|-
CASMRETEAFF
TGTGCCAGCATGCGGGAGACTGAAGCTTTCTTT
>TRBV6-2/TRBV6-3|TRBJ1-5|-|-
CASSPGTAPQHF
TGTGCCAGCAGTCCAGGGACGGCGCCCCAGCATTTT
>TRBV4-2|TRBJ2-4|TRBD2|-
CASSHYHQTSGGAKNIQYF
TGTGCCAGCAGCCACTATCATCAAACTAGCGGGGGGGCCAAAAACATTCAGTACTTC
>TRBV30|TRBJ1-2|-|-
CACPRGMWARGGYTF
TGTGCCTGCCCCAGGGGAATGTGGGCTAGAGGCGGCTACACCTTC
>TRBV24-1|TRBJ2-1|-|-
CATSDDGQLGSYNEQFF
TGTGCCACCAGTGATGATGGACAGTTAGGCTCCTACAATGAGCAGTTCTTC
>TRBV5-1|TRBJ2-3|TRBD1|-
CASSLSQGAGGDTQYF
TGCGCCAGCAGCTTGTCACAGGGGGCAGGAGGAGATACGCAGTATTTT
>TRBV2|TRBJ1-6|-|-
CASSEYGTNSPLHF
TGTGCCAGCAGTGAATATGGGACAAATTCACCCCTCCACTTT
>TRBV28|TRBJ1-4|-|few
CATTRGTTNEKLFF
TGTGCCACAACCAGGGGAACGACTAATGAAAAACTGTTTTTT
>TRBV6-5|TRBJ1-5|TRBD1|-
CASSPGGGAGQPQHF
TGTGCCAGCAGCCCCGGAGGGGGCGCAGGTCAGCCCCAGCATTTT
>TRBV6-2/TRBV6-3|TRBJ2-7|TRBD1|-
CASSFVQGANYEQYF
TGTGCCAGCAGTTTTGTCCAGGGGGCTAACTACGAGCAGTACTTC
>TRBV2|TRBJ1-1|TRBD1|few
CASSPGQGDTEAFF
TGTGCCAGCAGTCCGGGACAGGGGGACACTGAAGCTTTCTTT
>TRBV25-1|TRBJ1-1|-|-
CASSEAGQMGNTEAFF
TGTGCCAGCAGTGAGGCCGGTCAGATGGGGAACACTGAAGCTTTCTTT
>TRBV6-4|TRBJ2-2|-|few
CASSDGILNTGELFF
TGTGCCAGCAGTGACGGGATATTGAACACCGGGGAGCTGTTTTTT
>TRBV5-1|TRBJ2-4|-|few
CASSLEPGFKNIQYF
TGCGCCAGCAGCTTGGAACCGGGGTTCAAAAACATTCAGTACTTC
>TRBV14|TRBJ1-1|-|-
CASSQDRNTEAFF
TGTGCCAGCAGCCAAGACAGGAACACTGAAGCTTTCTTT
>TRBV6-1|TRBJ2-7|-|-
CASSEQAGASYEQYF
TGTGCCAGCAGTGAACAGGCAGGGGCTTCCTACGAGCAGTACTTC
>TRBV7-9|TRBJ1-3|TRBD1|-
CASSPGQGEGNTIYF
TGTGCCAGCAGCCCGGGACAGGGAGAAGGAAACACCATATATTTT
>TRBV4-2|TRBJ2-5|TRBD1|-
CASSPTGGETQYF
TGTGCCAGCAGCCCGACAGGGGGAGAGACCCAGTACTTC
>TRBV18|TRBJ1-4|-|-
CASLLGAATNEKLFF
TGTGCCAGCCTACTGGGGGCCGCAACTAATGAAAAACTGTTTTTT
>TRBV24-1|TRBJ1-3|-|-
CATSASGGNTIYF
TGTGCCACCAGTGCGTCAGGCGGAAACACCATATATTTT
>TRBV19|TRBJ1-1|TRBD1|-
CASSIWLTGRKSANTEAFF
TGTGCCAGTAGTATCTGGTTGACAGGGAGGAAATCCGCTAACACTGAAGCTTTCTTT
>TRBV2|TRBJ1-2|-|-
CASGRTTGDGYTF
TGTGCCAGTGGACGGACCACAGGCGATGGCTACACCTTC
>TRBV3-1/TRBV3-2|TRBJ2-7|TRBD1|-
CASSDRVGWYF
TGTGCCAGCAGCGACAGGGTAGGTTGGTACTTC
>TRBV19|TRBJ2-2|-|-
CASSMGVSTGELFF
TGTGCCAGTAGTATGGGGGTTAGTACCGGGGAGCTGTTTTTT
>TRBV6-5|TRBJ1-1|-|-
CASSSQGTSTEAFF
TGTGCCAGCAGCTCGCAGGGGACGAGCACTGAAGCTTTCTTT
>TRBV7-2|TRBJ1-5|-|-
CASSPWAHSNQPQHF
TGTGCCAGCAGCCCCTGGGCCCATAGCAATCAGCCCCAGCATTTT
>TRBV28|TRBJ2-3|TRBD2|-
CASSLRGGTPDTQYF
TGTGCCAGCAGTTTGCGGGGGGGCACCCCAGATACGCAGTATTTT
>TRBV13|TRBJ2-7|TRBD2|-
CASSPGGYEQYF
TGTGCCAGCAGCCCGGGGGGCTACGAGCAGTACTTC
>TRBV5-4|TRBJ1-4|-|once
CASSLAPVGGINEKLFF
TGTGCCAGCAGCTTGGCCCCTGTTGGGGGGATCAATGAAAAACTGTTTTTT
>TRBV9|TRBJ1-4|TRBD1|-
CASSSETTGEKLFF
TGTGCCAGCAGCTCCGAAACGACAGGGGAGAAACTGTTTTTT
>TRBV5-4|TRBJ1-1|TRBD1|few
CASSKAVGQGRSEAFF
TGTGCCAGCAGTAAAGCGGTTGGACAGGGGAGGTCTGAAGCTTTCTTT
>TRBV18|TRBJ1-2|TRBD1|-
CASTPQTGGGRYGYTF
TGTGCCAGCACCCCCCAGACAGGGGGCGGGAGGTATGGCTACACCTTC
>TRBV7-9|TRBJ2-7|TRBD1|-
CASSPRDRGFDEQYF
TGTGCCAGCAGCCCCCGGGACAGGGGCTTCGACGAGCAGTACTTC
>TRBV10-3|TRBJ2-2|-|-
CAILLGDTNTGELFF
TGTGCCATCCTCCTTGGGGATACCAACACCGGGGAGCTGTTTTTT